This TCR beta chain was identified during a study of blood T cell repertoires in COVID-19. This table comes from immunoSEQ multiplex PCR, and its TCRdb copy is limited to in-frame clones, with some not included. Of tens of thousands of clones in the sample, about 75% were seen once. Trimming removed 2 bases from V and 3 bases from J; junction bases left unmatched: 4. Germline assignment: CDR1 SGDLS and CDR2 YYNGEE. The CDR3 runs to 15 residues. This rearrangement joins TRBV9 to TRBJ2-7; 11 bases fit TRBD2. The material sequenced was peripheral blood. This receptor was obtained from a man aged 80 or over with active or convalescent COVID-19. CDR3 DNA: TGTGCCAGCAGCGTGGGGGGGACTAGCGGCTACGAGCAGTACTTC. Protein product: CASSVGGTSGYEQYF.